This T cell receptor (beta chain) originates from a study of long-term antiretroviral therapy in people with HIV. It was version v3.0 of the immunoSEQ assay that was run at survey level. Here immunoSEQ multiplex PCR was the method, and the copy in TCRdb shows in-frame clones only, minus some. The table has about 20,000 clones, approximately 80% seen once. There are a few counts of this clone. The CDR3 totals 14 residues. Trimming took off 2 bases at V and 2 bases at J, with 7 bases between the two ends. Germline V gene data show CDR1 as MGHRA and CDR2 as YSYEKL. The sample in question was unsorted PBMCs, obtained just under 2.6 years before starting antiretroviral therapy. The TCR originated in a woman aged 50 to 60 with HIV. The chain carries TRBV4-1 and TRBJ1-3; D call uncertain. The CDR3 DNA sequence: TGCGCCAGCAGCCAAATGAGTACTGGAAACACCATATATTTT. It is translated as CASSQMSTGNTIYF.